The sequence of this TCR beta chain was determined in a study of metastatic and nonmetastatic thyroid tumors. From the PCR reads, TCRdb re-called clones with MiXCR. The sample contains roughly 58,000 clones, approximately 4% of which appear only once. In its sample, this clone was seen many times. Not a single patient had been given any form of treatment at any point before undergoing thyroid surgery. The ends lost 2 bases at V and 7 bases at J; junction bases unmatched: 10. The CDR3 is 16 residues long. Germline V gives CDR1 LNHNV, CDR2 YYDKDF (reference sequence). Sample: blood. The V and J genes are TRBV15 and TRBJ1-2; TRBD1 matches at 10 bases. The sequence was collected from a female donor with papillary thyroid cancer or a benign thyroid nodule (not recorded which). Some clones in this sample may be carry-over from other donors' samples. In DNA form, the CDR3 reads TGTGCCACCAGCAGACAACTAGGACAGGGGGAGAGTGGCTACACCTTC. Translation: CATSRQLGQGESGYTF.